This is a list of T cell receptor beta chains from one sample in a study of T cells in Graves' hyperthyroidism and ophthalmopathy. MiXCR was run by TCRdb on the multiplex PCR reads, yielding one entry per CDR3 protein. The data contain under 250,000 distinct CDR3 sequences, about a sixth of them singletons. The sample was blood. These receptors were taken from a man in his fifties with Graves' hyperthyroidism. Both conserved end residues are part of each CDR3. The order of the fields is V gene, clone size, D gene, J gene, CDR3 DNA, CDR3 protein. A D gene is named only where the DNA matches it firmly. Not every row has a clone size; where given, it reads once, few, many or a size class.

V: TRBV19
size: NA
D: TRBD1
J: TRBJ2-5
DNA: TGTGCCAGTAGTATCACGGACAGGGTTTCAAAGACCCAGTACTTC
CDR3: CASSITDRVSKTQYF

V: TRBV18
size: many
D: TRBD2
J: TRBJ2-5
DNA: TGTGCCAGCTCACCAGGTGGACTAGCGGGAGAGACCCAGTACTTC
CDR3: CASSPGGLAGETQYF

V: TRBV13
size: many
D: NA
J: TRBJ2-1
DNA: TGTGCCAGCAGCCAGTCTGACAATGAGCAGTTCTTC
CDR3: CASSQSDNEQFF

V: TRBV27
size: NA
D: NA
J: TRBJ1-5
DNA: TGTGCCAGCAGTTATCCCGGGCCCCAGCATTTT
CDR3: CASSYPGPQHF

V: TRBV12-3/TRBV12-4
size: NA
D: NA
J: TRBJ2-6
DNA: TGTGCCAGCAGCCCATTAAAGGGCTGGAGCTCTGGGGCCAACGTCCTGACTTTC
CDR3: CASSPLKGWSSGANVLTF

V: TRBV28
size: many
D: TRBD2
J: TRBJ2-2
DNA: TGTGCCAGCAGTTCGCTAGCGGGAGGGCCCGGGGAGCTGTTTTTT
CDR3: CASSSLAGGPGELFF

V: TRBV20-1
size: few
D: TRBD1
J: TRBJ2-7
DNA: TGCAGTGCTAGAGGCTTGACAGGGAAAAGAGGGCTCCTATTCTACGAGCAGTACTTC
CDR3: CSARGLTGKRGLLFYEQYF

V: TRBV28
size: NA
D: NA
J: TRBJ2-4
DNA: TGTGCCAGCGGACAGAGTGGTTCGGACATTCAGTACTTC
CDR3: CASGQSGSDIQYF

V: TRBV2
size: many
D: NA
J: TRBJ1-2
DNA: TGTGCCAGCACGCAGGCTAACTATGGCTACACCTTC
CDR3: CASTQANYGYTF

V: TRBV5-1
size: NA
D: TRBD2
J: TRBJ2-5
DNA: TGCGCCAGCAGCTTGGGACTAGCGGGACCAGAGACCCAGTACTTC
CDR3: CASSLGLAGPETQYF

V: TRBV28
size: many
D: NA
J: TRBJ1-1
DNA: TGTGCCAGCGCCGGGGGTTACACTGAAGCTTTCTTT
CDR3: CASAGGYTEAFF

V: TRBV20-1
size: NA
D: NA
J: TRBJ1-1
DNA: TGCAGTGTCTCACGAGGGGTCACTGAAGCTTTCTTT
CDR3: CSVSRGVTEAFF

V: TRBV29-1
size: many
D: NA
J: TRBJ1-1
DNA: TGCAGCGTTGAATCGGCGGTAGGAAGAGAAGCTTTCTTT
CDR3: CSVESAVGREAFF

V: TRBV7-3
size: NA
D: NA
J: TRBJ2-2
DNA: TGTGCCAGCAGCTTAGGACAGTCCCGGGAGCTGTTTTTT
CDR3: CASSLGQSRELFF

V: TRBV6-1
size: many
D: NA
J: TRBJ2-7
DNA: TGTGCCAGCAGTCCCACAGGGGGGGGTCCCTACGAGCAGTACTTC
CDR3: CASSPTGGGPYEQYF

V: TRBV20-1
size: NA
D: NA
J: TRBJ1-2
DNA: TGCAGTGCTAGAGGCCCAGCTTCTAACTATGGCTACACCTTC
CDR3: CSARGPASNYGYTF

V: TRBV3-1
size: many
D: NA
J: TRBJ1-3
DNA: TGTGCCAGCAGCCAAGGGGGGTATCGTGGAAACACCATATATTTT
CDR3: CASSQGGYRGNTIYF

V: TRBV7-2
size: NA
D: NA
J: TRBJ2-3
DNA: TGTGCCAGCAGCTTGTTCCGAGATACGCAGTATTTT
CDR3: CASSLFRDTQYF

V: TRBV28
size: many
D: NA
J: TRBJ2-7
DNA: TGTGCCAGCAGCGCACCTACCCAGGGGAACGAGCAGTACTTC
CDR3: CASSAPTQGNEQYF

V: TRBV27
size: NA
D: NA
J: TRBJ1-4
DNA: TGTGCCAGCAGATCTCTCCGAACAGGGTACGAGGACGAAAAACTGTTTTTT
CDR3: CASRSLRTGYEDEKLFF

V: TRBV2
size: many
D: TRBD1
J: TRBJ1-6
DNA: TGTGCCAGCAGTGGAACAGGGGGTCCAGGCAATTCACCCCTCCACTTT
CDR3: CASSGTGGPGNSPLHF

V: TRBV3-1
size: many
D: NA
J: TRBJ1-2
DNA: TGTGCCAGCAGCCAACGGACACCGTATGGCTACACCTTC
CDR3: CASSQRTPYGYTF

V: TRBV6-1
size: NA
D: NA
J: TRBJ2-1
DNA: TGTGCCAGCAGCTTCCGGGAGCCTACCTACAATGAGCAGTTCTTC
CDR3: CASSFREPTYNEQFF

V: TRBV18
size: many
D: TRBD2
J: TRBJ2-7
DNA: TGTGCCAGCTCGACTAGCGGGCCCTACGAGCAGTACTTC
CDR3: CASSTSGPYEQYF

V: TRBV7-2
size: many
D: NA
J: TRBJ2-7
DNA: TGTGCCAGCAGCTCCCGACAGACCTACGAGCAGTACTTC
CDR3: CASSSRQTYEQYF

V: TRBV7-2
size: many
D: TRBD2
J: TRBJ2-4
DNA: TGTGCCAGCAGCCTATCTCGCGGGAGTGTTTCCAAAAACATTCAGTACTTC
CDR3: CASSLSRGSVSKNIQYF

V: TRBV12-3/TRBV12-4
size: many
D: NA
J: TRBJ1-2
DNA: TGTGCCAGCTCCGCCAGGAGATTCTATGGCTACACCTTC
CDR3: CASSARRFYGYTF

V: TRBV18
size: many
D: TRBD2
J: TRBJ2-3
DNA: TGTGCCAGCTCACCACCGAGCGTCGGGGGGACAGATACGCAGTATTTT
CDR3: CASSPPSVGGTDTQYF

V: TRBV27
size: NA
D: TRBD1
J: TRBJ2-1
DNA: TGTGCCAGCAGCACCGGGACAGGGAATTACAATGAGCAGTTCTTC
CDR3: CASSTGTGNYNEQFF

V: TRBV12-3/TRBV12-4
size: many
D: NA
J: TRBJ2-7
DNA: TGTGCCAGCAGCCCCGGGTGGGGGGACGAGCAGTACTTC
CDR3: CASSPGWGDEQYF

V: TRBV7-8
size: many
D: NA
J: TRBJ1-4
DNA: TGTGCCAGCAGCCTCAACGGGGTTTTCCTGAATGAAAAACTGTTTTTT
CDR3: CASSLNGVFLNEKLFF

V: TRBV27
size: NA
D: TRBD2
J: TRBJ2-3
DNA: TGTGCCAGCAGTTTTTCGGGGGAGGGCCAGATCATGGGAGATACGCAGTATTTT
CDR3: CASSFSGEGQIMGDTQYF

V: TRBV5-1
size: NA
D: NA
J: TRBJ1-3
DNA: TGCGCCAGCAGCTTGTTACCCACTGGAAACACCATATATTTT
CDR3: CASSLLPTGNTIYF

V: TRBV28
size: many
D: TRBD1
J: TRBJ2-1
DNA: TGTGCCAGCACGGGAAGGACAGGGGGCAATGAGCAGTTCTTC
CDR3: CASTGRTGGNEQFF

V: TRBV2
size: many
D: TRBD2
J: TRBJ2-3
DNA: TGTGCCAGCAAATCGCGGGAGGGAACAGATACGCAGTATTTT
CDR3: CASKSREGTDTQYF

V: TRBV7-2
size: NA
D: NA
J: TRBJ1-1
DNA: TGTGCCAGCATCCTACAGGGAAACACTGAAGCTTTCTTT
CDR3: CASILQGNTEAFF

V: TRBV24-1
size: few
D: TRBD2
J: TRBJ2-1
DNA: TGTGCCACCAGTGATTTGGGACTAGCGGGTAACAATGAGCAGTTCTTC
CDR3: CATSDLGLAGNNEQFF

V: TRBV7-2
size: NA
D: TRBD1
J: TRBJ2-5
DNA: TGCGCCAGCACCCCCGGGACAGCACAAGAGACCCAGTACTTC
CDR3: CASTPGTAQETQYF

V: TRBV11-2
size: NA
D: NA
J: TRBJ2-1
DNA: TGTGCCAGCAGCTTATTGGGCCAGGGGTCCAATGAGCAGTTCTTC
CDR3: CASSLLGQGSNEQFF

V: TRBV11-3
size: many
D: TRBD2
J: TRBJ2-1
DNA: TGTGCCAGCAGCCCAAGACTAGCGGGAGGCAATGAGCAGTTCTTC
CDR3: CASSPRLAGGNEQFF

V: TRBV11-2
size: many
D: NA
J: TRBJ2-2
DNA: TGTGCCAGCAGCTTAGAGGTGACAACGAACACCGGGGAGCTGTTTTTT
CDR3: CASSLEVTTNTGELFF

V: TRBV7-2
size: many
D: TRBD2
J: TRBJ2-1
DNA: TGTGCCAGCAGCCGCACTAGCGGGAGCTACAATGAGCAGTTCTTC
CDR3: CASSRTSGSYNEQFF

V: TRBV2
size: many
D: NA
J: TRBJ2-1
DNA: TGTGCCAGCAGTGATGCGGGGGCTAGCGCTTACAATGAGCAGTTCTTC
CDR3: CASSDAGASAYNEQFF

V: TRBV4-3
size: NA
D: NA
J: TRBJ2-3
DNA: TGCGCCAGCAGCCAAGCCGCGAACTTGTTTTCCGCGGAAAGTCTCACAGATACGCAGTATTTT
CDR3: CASSQAANLFSAESLTDTQYF

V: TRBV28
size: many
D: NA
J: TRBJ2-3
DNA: TGTGCCAGCAGTAAGGGGGGTAGCACAGATACGCAGTATTTT
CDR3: CASSKGGSTDTQYF

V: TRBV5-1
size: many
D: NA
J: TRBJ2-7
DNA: TGCGCCAGCGGCTTCGACAGACACTACGAGCAGTACTTC
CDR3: CASGFDRHYEQYF

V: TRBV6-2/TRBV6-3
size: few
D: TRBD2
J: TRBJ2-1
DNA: TGTGCCAGCAGTTACTCGATGACTAGCGATGAGCAGTTCTTC
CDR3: CASSYSMTSDEQFF

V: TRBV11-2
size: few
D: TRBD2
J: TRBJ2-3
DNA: TGTGCCAGCAGCTTAATAGCGGGACTGAGCACAGATACGCAGTATTTT
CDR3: CASSLIAGLSTDTQYF

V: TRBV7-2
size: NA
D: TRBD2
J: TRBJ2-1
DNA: TGTGCCAGCAGCTTATTCGGGACTAGCGGGAACAATGAGCAGTTCTTC
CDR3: CASSLFGTSGNNEQFF